This TCR beta chain was captured in a study of identical twins. Findings and caveats of the study: Cross-sectional statistics underpinned the conclusions; the same donors were not followed.

The V end was cut by 1 base, the J end by 10 bases, with 11 bases between. The CDR3 length is 13 residues. This clonotype has ten or more counts. Its antigen is as yet unknown. Each donor was a healthy Caucasian. Template switching (which added a universal primer site) was used, and cDNA carried unique molecular identifiers. Using its own MiXCR run on the 5' RACE reads, TCRdb lists one record per CDR3 protein. The sample holds about 100,000 distinct CDR3 sequences, just under 6% seen once. The source of this sequence is a woman aged 45-65 years in good health. Specimen: memory T cells sorted from blood. The chain combines TRBV12-3 or TRBV12-4 with TRBJ1-5; no clear D. CDR3 loop: CASSLGGVSPQHF. As DNA, the CDR3 is TGTGCCAGCAGTTTAGGAGGAGTAAGCCCCCAGCATTTT.